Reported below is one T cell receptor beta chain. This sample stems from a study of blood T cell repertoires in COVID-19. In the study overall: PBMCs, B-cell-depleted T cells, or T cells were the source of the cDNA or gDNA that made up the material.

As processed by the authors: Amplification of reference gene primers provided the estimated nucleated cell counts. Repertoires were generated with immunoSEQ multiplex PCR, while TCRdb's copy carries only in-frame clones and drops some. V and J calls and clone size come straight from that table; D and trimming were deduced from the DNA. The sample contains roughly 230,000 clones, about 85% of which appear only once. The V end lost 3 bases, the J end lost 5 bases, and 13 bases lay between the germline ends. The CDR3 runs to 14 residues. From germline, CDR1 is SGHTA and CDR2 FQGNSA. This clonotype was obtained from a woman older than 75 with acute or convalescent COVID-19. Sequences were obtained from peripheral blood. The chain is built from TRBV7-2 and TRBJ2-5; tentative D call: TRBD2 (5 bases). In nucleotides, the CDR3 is TGTGCCAGCAGCTTGGCCACTAGTCGCGAGACCCAGTACTTC. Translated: CASSLATSRETQYF.